This T cell receptor (beta chain) is from a study of beta chain features in type 1 diabetes (dated by TCRdb to between 2017 and 2018). Looking at the study overall: Mean age, gender distribution, total cell number and subset yield were not different between patients and healthy donors. A total of 90 million to 130 million sorted cells were examined across all samples, and a strong correlation was observed between cell number per subset and RNA yield. The study compared TCRB repertoires of sorted circulating CD4+ T cell subsets between recently diagnosed type 1 diabetes patients and matched healthy donors. Naive and central memory subsets were obtained from all 28 donors, but regulatory and stem cell-like memory subsets were isolated from only 8 patients and roughly eight healthy donors.

Here is what the overall study found, with its caveats: Naive, central memory and regulatory TCRB repertoires appeared more similar among patients than among healthy donors. A moderate but significant shortening of TCRB CDR3 length was observed in type 1 diabetes patients in all four CD4+ subsets. PCR might favor shorter templates, but patient and control samples were amplified and corrected together, so any skew would affect both groups equally. Because cDNA was sequenced instead of genomic DNA, highly expressing activated cells could be over-represented, though the groups showed no difference in activation or CD3 levels. At VDJ recombination sites, patients with type 1 diabetes made fewer insertions and deleted more nucleotides, a pattern implying thymic rearrangement abnormalities. Only small numbers of individuals were included in the HLA sub-analyses, which left unresolved whether HLA type had any influence on TCRB rearrangement.

The CDR3 has 12 amino acids, counting the end cysteine and phenylalanine. CDR3 DNA is the only sequence kept; it has 36 bases, read in frame from the first base. The germline V gene supplies CDR1 SGDLS and CDR2 YYNGEE. In this sample, this clone turned up once. The antigen it binds to is not known. No much larger clone is present one base from it, and per-base qualities are unavailable. All of the isolated RNA was reverse transcribed with the High Capacity cDNA Reverse Transcription Kit, so expressed TCRB transcripts were sequenced. Deep immunoSEQ sequencing was performed on naive, central memory and regulatory T cell samples, with an average of roughly 3.5 million total reads per sample. Sorted cells were lysed in RLT buffer, and RNA was extracted using DNase-treated RNeasy Micro or Mini kits according to cell number. To prevent cross-contamination, every cell subset was processed on its own, while patient and healthy donor samples were processed together. TCRB sequences were amplified from cDNA with the immunoSEQ multiplex PCR, producing 87-bp fragments spanning the CDR3 region. Amplicons were sequenced on the Illumina HiSeq platform. Processing in the source paper ran as follows. PCR bias was corrected computationally using synthetic template baselines, and reads within Hamming distance 2 were collapsed, with unmergeable singletons discarded. Reads were aligned against IMGT to assign V, D and J genes, CDR3 length and insertions or deletions at six rearrangement sites. Clonotype counts were normalized to sorted cell number within each subset before computing true diversity and Gini coefficients with the tcR R package. Repertoire sharing was quantified using the overlap coefficient calculated on TCRB nucleotide sequences. Out-of-frame TCRB sequences from naive cells were analyzed as a proxy for the pre-selection repertoire. TCRdb obtained this table from immuneACCESS and retained in-frame rearrangements with V and J assigned. These tables miss some clones; where compared with another copy, unresolved V genes account for less than half of the shortfall, and the remainder is unexplained. V, J and clone size are those of that table, while D and trimming were read from the DNA. The sample includes 620,000 or so clones, with 15% observed a single time. Around 0.1% of the sample comes from the top ten.

A single peripheral blood draw of roughly 0.11 L on average was collected from each donor into heparinised tubes. Naive, central memory, regulatory and stem cell-like memory CD4+ T cells were sorted on a BD FACSAria II using a panel including CD45RO, CCR7, CD25, CD127, CD95 and CD27. Every sorted population had a purity above 95%. PBMCs were isolated right away by Lymphoprep density gradient centrifugation and were stained directly, without culture. To minimize batch effects, samples were stained and sorted in pairs, one healthy donor with one patient per experiment. Recombination connected TRBV9 to TRBJ2-7, and TRBD2 aligns with 9 junction nucleotides. This clonotype originated in a man aged 18-30 years in good health. The specimen was naive CD4+ T cells from blood. This specimen's cell subset or site label, per the study, means: true naive CD4+ T cells. The DNA reads TGTCTTAGCGGGAGCAGTACCCACGAGCAGTACTTC. Its amino acids are CLSGSSTHEQYF. When the CDR3 is completed using the reference TRBV9 and TRBJ2-7 genes on either side, the full variable domain is DSGVTQTPKHLITATGQRVTLRCSPRSGDLSVYWYQQSLDQGLQFLIQYYNGEERAKGNILERFSAQQFPDLHSELNLSSLELGDSALYFCLSGSSTHEQYFGPGTRLTVT.